This entry lists 32 T cell receptor beta chains sequenced from one sample in a study of blood T cell repertoires in COVID-19. The repertoire was sequenced with immunoSEQ multiplex PCR; TCRdb's copy has only in-frame clones and lacks some. The sample yields 70,000 or so clones, roughly nine tenths seen once. The material sequenced was peripheral blood. The receptors derive from a man aged 50-59 years with acute or convalescent COVID-19.

The chain joins TRBV28 to TRBJ2-1, with 10 bases lining up with TRBD2. Looked up from germline, CDR1 is MDHEN and CDR2 is SYDVKM. V was clipped by 4 bases and J by 6 bases; unmatched bases: 9. This CDR3 region has 16 residues. Written as DNA, the CDR3 is TGTGCCAGCAGTTCCCAGCGGGGGGGCCTCGGCAATGAGCAGTTCTTC. Translation gives CASSSQRGGLGNEQFF.

V gene TRBV6-6 combines with J gene TRBJ1-2; 7 bases are shared with TRBD1. The CDR3 is 14 residues long. Germline V gene lookup returns CDR1 MNHNY and CDR2 SVGAGI (reference sequence). Trimming took 4 bases from V and 7 from J; bases not matched to a gene: 9. Here the CDR3 reads CASSSTGNAGGYTF. The DNA for the CDR3 is TGTGCCAGCAGTTCGACAGGGAATGCGGGTGGCTACACCTTC.

This clone was observed a single time. The chain is built from TRBV7-2 and TRBJ2-2; 9 bases are a match to TRBD1. Per germline, CDR1 SGHTA and CDR2 FQGNSA. The CDR3 totals 13 residues. The J segment lost 4 bases and the V segment lost 10 bases, leaving 4 bases of the junction unmatched. The CDR3 bases are TGTGCCACGAACAGGGGGCGCACCGGGGAGCTGTTTTTT. It specifies CATNRGRTGELFF.

The chain employs TRBV15 and TRBJ2-1; D unresolved. The V gene's germline CDR1 is LNHNV and CDR2 YYDKDF (reference sequence). The length of the CDR3 is 17 residues. Trimming removed 0 bases from V and 0 bases from J, with 12 bases in between. The CDR3 DNA reads as TGTGCCACCAGCAGAGACCCCCCCCCGAGCTCCTACAATGAGCAGTTCTTC. This sequence encodes CATSRDPPPSSYNEQFF.

This chain uses TRBV15 with TRBJ1-2, with D possibly TRBD1 on 6 matching bases. Germline V lookup: CDR1 LNHNV, CDR2 YYDKDF (reference sequence). The CDR3 covers 14 residues. The V end lost 0 bases, the J end lost 4 bases, and 9 bases lay between the germline ends. The CDR3 is CATSRDRGAYGYTF. Here the CDR3 DNA reads TGTGCCACCAGCAGAGATCGGGGGGCCTATGGCTACACCTTC. The full variable domain, with the rest looked up from reference TRBV15 and TRBJ1-2, is DAMVIQNPRYQVTQFGKPVTLSCSQTLNHNVMYWYQQKSSQAPKLLFHYYDKDFNNEADTPDNFQSRRPNTSFCFLDIRSPGLGDTAMYLCATSRDRGAYGYTFGSGTRLTVV.

The chain employs TRBV9 and TRBJ1-5, with D maybe TRBD1 (6 bases). With 6 bases removed from V and 5 bases from J, the gap between germline ends came to 15 bases. The CDR3 covers 14 residues. Germline values: CDR1 SGDLS, CDR2 YYNGEE. CDR3 sequence reads: CASNRGGADQPQHF. DNA of the CDR3: TGTGCCAGCAACCGAGGGGGGGCCGATCAGCCCCAGCATTTT.

This clone was counted only a few times. The rearrangement links TRBV10-2 to TRBJ1-6, with 9 positions matching TRBD1. The trim removed 4 bases at V and 9 bases at J, leaving 4 bases unmatched. The CDR3 runs to 14 residues. Germline-derived CDR1 and CDR2 are WSHSY and SAAADI. The CDR3 sequence is CASSAGTGSSPLHF. CDR3 DNA: TGCGCCAGCAGTGCCGGGACAGGGAGTTCACCCCTCCACTTT.

In this sample, this clone turned up once. The chain is built from TRBV15 and TRBJ2-5; unclear D gene. The CDR3 sequence is 13 residues long. V was trimmed by 0 bases and J by 4 bases, leaving 6 bases between them. Looked up from germline, CDR1 is LNHNV and CDR2 is YYDKDF (reference sequence). The CDR3 loop reads CATSRDFRETQYF. The CDR3 bases are TGTGCCACCAGCAGAGATTTTCGAGAGACCCAGTACTTC.

This chain uses TRBV7-2 with TRBJ2-1; 7 bases fit TRBD1. This CDR3 region has 13 residues. From germline, CDR1 is SGHTA and CDR2 FQGNSA. J gave up 5 bases and V 6 bases, and 4 bases lay outside the gene matches. CDR3 amino acids: CASRWTGDNEQFF. CDR3 nucleotide sequence: TGTGCCAGCAGGTGGACAGGAGACAATGAGCAGTTCTTC.

The J gene is TRBJ2-1, the V gene TRBV24-1; perhaps TRBD2 as D (5 bases). The CDR3 runs 16 residues. V lost 5 bases to trimming and J lost 12 bases, with 25 bases between them. Germline V CDR1 and CDR2: KGHDR, SFDVKD. CDR3 in amino acids: CATSATIGFGIGRQFF. DNA for the CDR3: TGTGCCACCAGTGCAACAATCGGGTTCGGGATTGGGCGGCAGTTCTTC.

The chain recombines TRBV2 with TRBJ2-7; D might be TRBD2 (5 bases). Trimming cost V 6 bases and J 3 bases, with 6 bases left between them. The CDR3 runs to 11 residues. Germline values: CDR1 SNHLY, CDR2 FYNNEI. CDR3 DNA: TGTGCCAGCAGCGACTACTACGAGCAGTACTTC. It is translated as CASSDYYEQYF.

The chain is built from TRBV18 and TRBJ1-4, with unresolved D. CDR1 and CDR2 from the germline V gene are KGHSH and LQKENI. V dropped 0 bases and J dropped 0 bases, with 8 bases sitting between them. The CDR3 runs 16 residues. The CDR3 region is CASSPPVRATNEKLFF. CDR3 sequence (DNA): TGTGCCAGCTCACCACCTGTGAGAGCAACTAATGAAAAACTGTTTTTT.

V is TRBV7-2 and J is TRBJ2-1; D uncertain. From germline, CDR1 is SGHTA and CDR2 FQGNSA. V dropped 4 bases and J dropped 0 bases, with 10 bases sitting between them. CDR3 length: 15 residues. The CDR3, as DNA: TGTGCCAGCAGCTCCTATTTTGGCTCCTACAATGAGCAGTTCTTC. Translated: CASSSYFGSYNEQFF.

V usage is TRBV28 and J usage is TRBJ1-5; D unclear. Germline V gives CDR1 MDHEN, CDR2 SYDVKM. The CDR3 sequence is 17 residues long. Trimming removed 1 base at V and 2 bases at J, with 15 bases between. CDR3 sequence (DNA): TGTGCCAGCAGTTTATCTGGCACCGGGGATGGCAATCAGCCCCAGCATTTT. Translating it yields CASSLSGTGDGNQPQHF. Full variable domain (rest looked up from reference TRBV28 and TRBJ1-5): DVKVTQSSRYLVKRTGEKVFLECVQDMDHENMFWYRQDPGLGLRLIYFSYDVKMKEKGDIPEGYSVSREKKERFSLILESASTNQTSMYLCASSLSGTGDGNQPQHFGDGTRLSIL.

This clone was detected only once. The V and J genes are TRBV27 and TRBJ1-1, with 8 bases fitting TRBD1. CDR3 length: 14 amino acids. With V trimmed by 6 bases and J by 6 bases, 9 bases remained unmatched. Germline V gene sequence: CDR1 MNHEY, CDR2 SMNVEV (reference sequence). CDR3 coding DNA: TGTGCCAGCAGAACACAGGGGGGGACCGCTGAAGCTTTCTTT. It codes for CASRTQGGTAEAFF.

The count of this clone is one. The chain recombines TRBV9 with TRBJ2-7; 9 nucleotides line up with TRBD2. CDR1 is SGDLS, CDR2 YYNGEE, per germline. The CDR3 covers 15 residues. V was pared by 0 bases and J by 3 bases, with 4 bases of the junction left unmatched. CDR3 protein: CASSVAGTSNYEQYF. DNA for the CDR3: TGTGCCAGCAGCGTAGCCGGGACTAGCAACTACGAGCAGTACTTC.

The rearrangement links TRBV10-3 to TRBJ2-2; weak D call: TRBD2 (6 bases). This CDR3 is 16 amino acids long. Germline CDR1 ENHRY, CDR2 SYGVKD. Trimming removed 7 bases at V and 0 bases at J, with 15 bases between. The CDR3 sequence is CAIKGRQATNTGELFF. The CDR3 DNA follows: TGTGCCATCAAGGGGAGGCAGGCGACGAACACCGGGGAGCTGTTTTTT.

The chain employs TRBV29-1 and TRBJ2-5; the match to TRBD1 covers 10 bases. Per germline, CDR1 SQVTM and CDR2 ANQGSEA. The CDR3 length is 16 residues. J lost 1 base, V lost 7 bases, and 12 bases had no gene match. In nucleotides, the CDR3 is TGCAGCGCTCTAGGGGGACAGGGGTGGGTCCAAGAGACCCAGTACTTC. Protein: CSALGGQGWVQETQYF.

This sequence joins TRBV6-4 and TRBJ2-3, with TRBD2 matching over 9 bases. Germline CDR1 reads MRHNA; CDR2 reads SNTAGT. There are 19 residues in the CDR3. Unmatched junction bases numbered 15, after V lost 0 bases and J lost 5 bases. CDR3 region: CASSDSSQREAPSGDTQYF. DNA of the CDR3: TGTGCCAGCAGTGACTCGAGTCAGCGGGAGGCCCCCTCCGGAGATACGCAGTATTTT.

The V call is TRBV5-6, the J call TRBJ2-7; perhaps TRBD2 as D (6 bases). From germline, CDR1 is SGHDT and CDR2 YYEEEE. The CDR3 sequence is 15 residues long. The V end was cut by 0 bases, the J end by 6 bases, with 16 bases between. CDR3 bases: TGTGCCAGCAGCTTGGGGCGGGAAAGAGTAGGCGAGCAGTACTTC. Residues: CASSLGRERVGEQYF. Complete variable domain (other parts from reference TRBV5-6 and TRBJ2-7): DAGVTQSPTHLIKTRGQQVTLRCSPKSGHDTVSWYQQALGQGPQFIFQYYEEEERQRGNFPDRFSGHQFPNYSSELNVNALLLGDSALYLCASSLGRERVGEQYFGPGTRLTVT.

The gene calls are TRBV5-8 and TRBJ1-5, with 9 nucleotides matching TRBD1. Germline assignment: CDR1 SGHTS and CDR2 YDEGEE. The CDR3 totals 14 residues. J gave up 5 bases and V 3 bases, and 3 bases lay outside the gene matches. CDR3 protein: CASSSWDRDQPQHF. The CDR3 DNA reads as TGTGCCAGCAGCTCCTGGGACAGGGATCAGCCCCAGCATTTT.

The rearrangement joins TRBV7-2 to TRBJ1-2; maybe TRBD1 (6 bases). Germline CDR1 SGHTA, CDR2 FQGNSA. CDR3 length: 13 residues. The V end lost 1 base, the J end lost 8 bases, and 11 bases lay between the germline ends. For the CDR3, the DNA is TGTGCCAGCAGCTTAGAAACAGGGTGGGGCTACACCTTC. It encodes CASSLETGWGYTF.

This chain joins TRBV29-1 and TRBJ1-4, with 9 bases that match TRBD1. Trimming at V came to 4 bases and at J to 8 bases, leaving 2 bases not matched to a gene. Per germline, CDR1 SQVTM and CDR2 ANQGSEA. CDR3 length: 12 amino acids. This CDR3 reads CSVGGTGEKLFF. CDR3 nucleotides: TGCAGCGTTGGCGGGACAGGGGAAAAACTGTTTTTT.

This clone came up once. V usage is TRBV5-1 and J usage is TRBJ2-2, with D perhaps matching TRBD1 (6 bases). With 2 bases removed from V and 10 bases from J, the gap between germline ends came to 18 bases. CDR3 length: 15 amino acids. Germline V gene sequence: CDR1 SGHRS, CDR2 YFSETQ. Here the CDR3 reads CASSLNRATGVELFF. The CDR3 coding sequence is TGCGCCAGCAGCTTAAACAGGGCTACCGGGGTGGAGCTGTTTTTT. The whole variable domain, filled in from reference TRBV5-1 and TRBJ2-2, reads KAGVTQTPRYLIKTRGQQVTLSCSPISGHRSVSWYQQTPGQGLQFLFEYFSETQRNKGNFPGRFSGRQFSNSRSEMNVSTLELGDSALYLCASSLNRATGVELFFGEGSRLTVL.

This clone appeared once. The chain links TRBV30 to TRBJ2-2; 9 nucleotides align to TRBD1. The CDR3 spans 13 residues. Germline CDR1 reads GTSNPN; CDR2 reads SVGIG (reference sequence). CDR3 loop: CASDRGNTGELFF. DNA for the CDR3: TGTGCTTCGGACAGGGGAAACACCGGGGAGCTGTTTTTT.

The chain carries TRBV19 and TRBJ1-6; possible D gene TRBD1, 6 bases. This CDR3 has 13 residues. Trimming took 7 bases from V and 8 from J, leaving 12 bases between them. Germline CDR1 is LNHDA and CDR2 is SQIVND (reference sequence). The DNA of the CDR3 is TGTGCCAGTAAGCAGGGGCTCGATTCACCCCTCCACTTT. This codes for CASKQGLDSPLHF. The full variable domain, completed using reference TRBV19 and TRBJ1-6, is DGGITQSPKYLFRKEGQNVTLSCEQNLNHDAMYWYRQDPGQGLRLIYYSQIVNDFQKGDIAEGYSVSREKKESFPLTVTSAQKNPTAFYLCASKQGLDSPLHFGNGTRLTVT.

The chain couples TRBV27 to TRBJ1-2, with D possibly matching TRBD1 (5 bases). This CDR3 contains 15 residues. CDR1 MNHEY and CDR2 SMNVEV come from the germline V gene (reference sequence). V was pared by 3 bases and J by 8 bases, with 19 bases between. As DNA, the CDR3 is TGTGCCAGCAGTTTGGGTCGAGGTAGGGGCAGCGGCTACACCTTC. Residues: CASSLGRGRGSGYTF.

The rearrangement uses TRBV28 and TRBJ1-4, with 7 bases that match TRBD1. This CDR3 spans 16 amino acids. V was clipped by 5 bases and J by 3 bases; unmatched bases: 9. The germline V gene has CDR1 MDHEN and CDR2 SYDVKM. The CDR3 region is CASSKGAPPPNEKLFF. The CDR3 DNA follows: TGTGCCAGCAGTAAGGGGGCCCCTCCTCCTAATGAAAAACTGTTTTTT.

The gene calls are TRBV6-5 and TRBJ1-5; D possibly corresponds to TRBD1 (6 bases). V dropped 5 bases and J dropped 4 bases, with 15 bases sitting between them. CDR1 MNHEY and CDR2 SVGAGI come from the germline V gene. The CDR3 totals 15 residues. For the CDR3, the DNA is TGTGCCAGCAGTCCCCTTTTAACAGGGAATCAGCCCCAGCATTTT. Translation gives CASSPLLTGNQPQHF.

J is TRBJ1-3 and V is TRBV6-5; unclear D gene. Trimming took off 6 bases at V and 2 bases at J, with 11 bases between the two ends. The germline gives CDR1 MNHEY, CDR2 SVGAGI. CDR3 size: 14 residues. DNA for the CDR3: TGTGCCAGCAGCCGAGGGTTCCCTGGAAACACCATATATTTT. It codes for CASSRGFPGNTIYF.

This rearrangement joins TRBV5-6 to TRBJ2-7, with a tentative D call TRBD1 (6 bases). The CDR3 length is 13 residues. Germline values: CDR1 SGHDT, CDR2 YYEEEE. V gave up 1 base and J gave up 8 bases, with 13 bases separating them. This chain's CDR3 is CASSLWQGLQQYV. The CDR3 DNA follows: TGTGCCAGCAGCTTGTGGCAGGGGTTACAGCAGTACGTC.

V and J are TRBV19 and TRBJ1-6; no clear D. V was cut by 3 bases and J by 0 bases, with 6 bases left in between. Germline loops: CDR1 LNHDA, CDR2 SQIVND (reference sequence). CDR3 length: 15 residues. The DNA for the CDR3 is TGTGCCAGTAGTATGGCAGGCTCCTATAATTCACCCCTCCACTTT. Amino acid sequence: CASSMAGSYNSPLHF.